This T cell receptor (beta chain) stems from a study of cytomegalovirus exposure and HLA in healthy donors. Study-wide points: A cluster of highly shared sequence variants was likely a sequencing artifact. Per a later analysis, fewer than 20,000 TCR beta sequences showed association with HLA alleles at 0.05 false discovery rate.

Note on this clone: Its cognate antigen is unknown.

The V and J ends lost 0 bases and 1 base respectively, with 10 bases between them. CDR1 and CDR2 (germline): SGHRS, YFSETQ. The CDR3 is made up of 15 amino acids. Healthy people donating bone marrow made up the donors. PCR involved 60 Vbeta and 13 Jbeta primers. The data were produced by immunoSEQ multiplex PCR, yet TCRdb's version contains in-frame clones alone and is incomplete. The sample shows about 300,000 clones, about nine tenths of them seen only once. The sequence came from a man in his forties in good health and CMV-seropositive. Sequenced material: PBMCs. The chain combines TRBV5-1 with TRBJ1-1; D is possibly TRBD1 (5 bases). The DNA of the CDR3 is TGCGCCAGCAGCTTGGAAGGGGTACCGAACACTGAAGCTTTCTTT. Protein sequence: CASSLEGVPNTEAFF.